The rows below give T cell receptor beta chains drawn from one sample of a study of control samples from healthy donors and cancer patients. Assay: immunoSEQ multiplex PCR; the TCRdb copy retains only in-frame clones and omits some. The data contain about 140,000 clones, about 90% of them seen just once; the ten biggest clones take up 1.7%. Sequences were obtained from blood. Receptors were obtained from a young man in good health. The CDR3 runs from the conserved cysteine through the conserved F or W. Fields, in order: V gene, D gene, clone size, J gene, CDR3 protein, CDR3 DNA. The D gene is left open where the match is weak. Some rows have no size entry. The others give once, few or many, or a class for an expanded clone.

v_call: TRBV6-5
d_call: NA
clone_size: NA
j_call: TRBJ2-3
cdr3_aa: CASPGPGGDTQYF
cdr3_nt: TGTGCCAGCCCCGGTCCCGGGGGAGATACGCAGTATTTT

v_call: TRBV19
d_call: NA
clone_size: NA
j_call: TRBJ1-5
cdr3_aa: CASSGGQPQHF
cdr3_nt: TGTGCCAGTTCCGGGGGTCAGCCCCAGCATTTT

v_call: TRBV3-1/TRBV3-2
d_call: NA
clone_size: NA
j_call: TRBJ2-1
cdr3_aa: CASSQVRPGPGNEQFF
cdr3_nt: TGTGCCAGCAGCCAAGTCCGGCCAGGGCCAGGGAATGAGCAGTTCTTC

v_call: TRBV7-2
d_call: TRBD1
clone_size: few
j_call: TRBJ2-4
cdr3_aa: CASSPQGVQWDIQYF
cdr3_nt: TGTGCCAGCAGCCCCCAGGGGGTCCAATGGGACATTCAGTACTTC

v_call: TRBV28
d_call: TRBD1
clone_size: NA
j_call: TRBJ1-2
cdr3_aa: CASSSTGGVYGYTF
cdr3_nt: TGTGCCAGCAGTTCGACAGGGGGGGTCTATGGCTACACCTTC

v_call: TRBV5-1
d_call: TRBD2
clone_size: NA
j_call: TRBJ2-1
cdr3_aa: CASSAPTSGGASEQFF
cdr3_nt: TGCGCCAGCAGCGCGCCCACTAGCGGGGGGGCCAGTGAGCAGTTCTTC

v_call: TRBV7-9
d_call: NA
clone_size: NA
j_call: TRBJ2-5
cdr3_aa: CASSSGSGKETQYF
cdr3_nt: TGTGCCAGCAGCTCCGGGTCCGGTAAAGAGACCCAGTACTTC

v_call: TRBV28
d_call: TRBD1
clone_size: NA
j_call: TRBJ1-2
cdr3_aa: CASSFGRGGYGYTF
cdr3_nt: TGTGCCAGCAGTTTTGGCAGGGGGGGCTATGGCTACACCTTC

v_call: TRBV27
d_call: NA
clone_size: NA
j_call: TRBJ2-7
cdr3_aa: CASSLWGPGRAEQYF
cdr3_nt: TGTGCCAGCAGTTTATGGGGCCCAGGCCGAGCCGAGCAGTACTTC

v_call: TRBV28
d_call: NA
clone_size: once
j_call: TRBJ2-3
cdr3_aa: CASSLAGASDTQYF
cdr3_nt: TGTGCCAGCAGTTTAGCGGGGGCGTCAGATACGCAGTATTTT

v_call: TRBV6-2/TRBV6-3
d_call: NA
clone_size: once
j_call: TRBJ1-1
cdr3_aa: CASSYRGSEAFF
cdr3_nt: TGTGCCAGCAGTTACAGGGGGTCTGAAGCTTTCTTT

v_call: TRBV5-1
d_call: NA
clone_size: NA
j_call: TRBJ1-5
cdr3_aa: CASSLGINQPQHF
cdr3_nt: TGCGCCAGCAGCTTGGGGATCAATCAGCCCCAGCATTTT

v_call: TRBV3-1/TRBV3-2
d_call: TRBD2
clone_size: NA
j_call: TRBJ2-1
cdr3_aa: CASSPTSGGHEQFF
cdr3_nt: TGTGCCAGCAGCCCGACTAGCGGGGGCCACGAGCAGTTCTTC

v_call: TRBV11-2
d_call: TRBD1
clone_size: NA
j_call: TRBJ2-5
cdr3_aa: CASSLNRGGQETQYF
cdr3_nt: TGTGCCAGCAGCCTAAACAGGGGCGGGCAAGAGACCCAGTACTTC

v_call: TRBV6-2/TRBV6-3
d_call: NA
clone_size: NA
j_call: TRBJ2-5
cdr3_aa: CASSHGETQYF
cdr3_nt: TGTGCCAGCAGCCACGGGGAGACCCAGTACTTC

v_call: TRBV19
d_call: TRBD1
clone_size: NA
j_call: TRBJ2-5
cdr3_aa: CASSTGTGGRETQYF
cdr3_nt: TGTGCCAGTAGTACTGGGACAGGGGGCCGGGAGACCCAGTACTTC

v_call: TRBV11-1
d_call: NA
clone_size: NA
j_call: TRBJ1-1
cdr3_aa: CASNEGWNTEAFF
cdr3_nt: TGTGCCAGCAATGAAGGGTGGAACACTGAAGCTTTCTTT

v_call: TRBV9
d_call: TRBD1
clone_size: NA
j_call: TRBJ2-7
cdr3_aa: CASSGDRGDEQYF
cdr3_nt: TGTGCCAGCAGCGGGGACAGGGGTGACGAGCAGTACTTC

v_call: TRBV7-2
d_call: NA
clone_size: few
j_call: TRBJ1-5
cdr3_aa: CASSFSSTPLQPQHF
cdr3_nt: TGTGCCAGCAGCTTTTCCTCCACCCCACTTCAGCCCCAGCATTTT

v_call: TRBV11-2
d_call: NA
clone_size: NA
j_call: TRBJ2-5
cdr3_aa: CASSPFIADQETQYF
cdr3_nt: TGTGCCAGCAGCCCCTTTATTGCAGATCAAGAGACCCAGTACTTC

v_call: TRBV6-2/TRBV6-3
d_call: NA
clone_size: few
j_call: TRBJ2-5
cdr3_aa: CASSYPLQETQYF
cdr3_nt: TGTGCCAGCAGTTACCCCCTCCAAGAGACCCAGTACTTC

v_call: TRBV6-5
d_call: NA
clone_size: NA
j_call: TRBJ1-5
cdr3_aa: CASRRKGRQPQHF
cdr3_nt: TGTGCCAGCAGGCGCAAGGGACGGCAGCCCCAGCATTTT

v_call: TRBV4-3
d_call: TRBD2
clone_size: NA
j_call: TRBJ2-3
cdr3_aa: CASSQSSGGVTDTQYF
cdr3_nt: TGCGCCAGCAGCCAATCTAGCGGGGGGGTCACAGATACGCAGTATTTT

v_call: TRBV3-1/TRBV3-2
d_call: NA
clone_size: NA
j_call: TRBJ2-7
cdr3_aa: CASSQDFRGSSYEQYF
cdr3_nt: TGTGCCAGCAGCCAAGATTTCCGGGGCTCCTCCTACGAGCAGTACTTC

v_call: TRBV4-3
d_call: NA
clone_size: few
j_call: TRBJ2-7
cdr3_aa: CASSQETGNEQYF
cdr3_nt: TGCGCCAGCAGCCAGGAAACAGGTAACGAGCAGTACTTC

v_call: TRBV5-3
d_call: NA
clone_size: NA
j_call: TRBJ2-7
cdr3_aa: CARSWICEGYEQYF
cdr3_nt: TGTGCCAGAAGCTGGATTTGCGAGGGGTACGAGCAGTACTTC

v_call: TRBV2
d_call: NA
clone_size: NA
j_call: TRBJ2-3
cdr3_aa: CASTRRGTVTDTQYF
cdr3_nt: TGTGCCAGCACCAGACGGGGGACTGTCACAGATACGCAGTATTTT

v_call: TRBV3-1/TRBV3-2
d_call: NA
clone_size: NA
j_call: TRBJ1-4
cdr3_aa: CASSSQDEKLFF
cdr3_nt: TGTGCCAGCAGCTCCCAGGATGAAAAACTGTTTTTT

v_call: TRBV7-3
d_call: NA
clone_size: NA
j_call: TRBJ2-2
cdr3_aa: CASSSRVGQRAGELFF
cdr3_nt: TGTGCCAGCAGCTCTAGGGTGGGGCAGCGGGCCGGGGAGCTGTTTTTT

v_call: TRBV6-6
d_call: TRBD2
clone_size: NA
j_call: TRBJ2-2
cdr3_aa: CASKSGGPPGELFF
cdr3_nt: TGTGCCAGCAAAAGCGGGGGCCCTCCCGGGGAGCTGTTTTTT

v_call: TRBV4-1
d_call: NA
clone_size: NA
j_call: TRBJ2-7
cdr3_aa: CASSQVSFIAGYEQYF
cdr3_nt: TGCGCCAGCAGCCAAGTTAGCTTTATTGCTGGATACGAGCAGTACTTC

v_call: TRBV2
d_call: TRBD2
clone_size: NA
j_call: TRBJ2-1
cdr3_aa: CASRASGGAYEQFF
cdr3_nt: TGTGCCAGCAGGGCTAGCGGGGGGGCCTATGAGCAGTTCTTC

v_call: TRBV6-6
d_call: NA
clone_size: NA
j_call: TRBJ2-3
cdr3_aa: CASSFRGPSTDTQYF
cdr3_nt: TGTGCCAGCAGTTTCCGGGGGCCCAGCACAGATACGCAGTATTTT

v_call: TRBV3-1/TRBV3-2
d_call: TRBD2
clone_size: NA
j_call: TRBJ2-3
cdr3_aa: CASSWAGGSTDTQYF
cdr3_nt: TGTGCCAGCAGTTGGGCGGGGGGCAGCACAGATACGCAGTATTTT

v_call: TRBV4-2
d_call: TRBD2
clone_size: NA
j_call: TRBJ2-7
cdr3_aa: CASSLTGGGVYEQYF
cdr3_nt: TGTGCCAGCAGCCTCACCGGCGGGGGGGTTTACGAGCAGTACTTC

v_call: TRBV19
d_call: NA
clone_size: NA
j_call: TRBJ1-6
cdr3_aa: CASSPTFSQGNSPLHF
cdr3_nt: TGTGCCAGTAGTCCTACCTTCTCCCAGGGGAATTCACCCCTCCACTTT

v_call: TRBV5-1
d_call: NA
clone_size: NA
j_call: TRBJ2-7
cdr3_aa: CASSLEVEPYEQYF
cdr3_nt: TGCGCCAGCAGCTTGGAGGTCGAACCCTACGAGCAGTACTTC

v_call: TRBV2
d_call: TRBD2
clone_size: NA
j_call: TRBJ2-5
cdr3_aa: CASIPGLAGETQYF
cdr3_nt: TGTGCCAGCATTCCGGGACTAGCCGGAGAGACCCAGTACTTC

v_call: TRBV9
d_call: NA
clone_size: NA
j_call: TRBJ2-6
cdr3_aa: CASRSGAGANVLTF
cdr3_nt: TGTGCCAGCAGATCCGGGGCGGGGGCCAACGTCCTGACTTTC

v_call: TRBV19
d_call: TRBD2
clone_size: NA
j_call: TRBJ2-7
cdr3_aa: CASSISGTSGTYEQYF
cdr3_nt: TGTGCCAGTAGTATCTCCGGGACTAGCGGAACCTACGAGCAGTACTTC

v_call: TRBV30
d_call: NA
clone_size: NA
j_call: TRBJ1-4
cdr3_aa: CAWSVHTNEKLFF
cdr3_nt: TGTGCCTGGAGTGTACATACAAATGAAAAACTGTTTTTT

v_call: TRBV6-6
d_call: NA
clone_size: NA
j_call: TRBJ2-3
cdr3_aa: CASRPTRQASTDTQYF
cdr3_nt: TGTGCCAGCAGACCCACCCGACAGGCTAGCACAGATACGCAGTATTTT